The entry below describes one T cell receptor beta chain. Antigen unknown. The ends were cut back, 1 base at V and 6 bases at J, with 13 bases in the middle. The V gene's germline CDR1 is MGHRA and CDR2 YSYEKL. There are 15 residues in the CDR3. TCRdb fed the reads into MiXCR, producing one record per CDR3 protein. The table includes approximately 990,000 distinct CDR3 sequences, around 32% detected once. This entry comes from a study of T cell repertoires in cytomegalovirus infection. As for the study in general: Recently identified HLA-C-restricted CMV epitopes were among the peptides used. Carrying CMV and the relevant HLA type showed in public TCR beta signatures. Overall study results and limits: The cumulative frequency of public TCR beta families identified carriers of CMV plus the relevant HLA.

Sequencing was performed on cultured CD8+ T cells from PBMCs, taken from culture after CMV antigen stimulation. V and J are TRBV4-1 and TRBJ1-5; D may be TRBD1 (5 bases). This TCR was sampled from a human donor in good health (CMV status not recorded). Some clones in this sample may be carry-over from other donors' samples. The CDR3 DNA is TGCGCCAGCAGCCAAGGGGTTCAGGGCGCTCAGCCCCAGCATTTT. It yields the protein CASSQGVQGAQPQHF.